This T cell receptor beta chain was profiled in a study of T cells after yellow fever vaccination. Overall study context: The fractions with low cell numbers were processed using SMART-Seq v4 Ultra Low Input.

By 5'RACE template switching, TCR cDNA was produced, with a universal primer site and UMIs added in the process. TCRdb reprocessed the 5' RACE reads with MiXCR, giving one entry per CDR3 protein. The sample holds 500,000 to 700,000 distinct CDR3 sequences, 15% to 20% seen once. A remark on this clonotype: Its antigen is unidentified.

Study-level results: Reappearance after the booster was observed for most primary-vaccination clones (96% CD4, roughly 90% CD8).

The germline V gene encodes CDR1 MNHEY and CDR2 SMNVEV (reference sequence). This CDR3 is 15 amino acids long. V lost 5 bases, J lost 4 bases, and 6 bases stayed unmatched. This TCR derives from a young man who received the YFV17D yellow fever vaccine. The sample was PBMCs, taken 15 days after the yellow fever booster vaccination. V usage is TRBV27 and J usage is TRBJ2-7, with 12 nucleotides matching TRBD2. CDR3 sequence reads: CASSRLAGADYEQYF. The CDR3 region has the DNA TGTGCCAGCAGTCGACTAGCGGGAGCCGATTACGAGCAGTACTTC.